This T cell receptor beta chain is from a study of blood T cell repertoires in COVID-19. Under the authors' procedure: Amplification with reference gene primers provided the estimates of nucleated cell counts. Here immunoSEQ multiplex PCR was the method, and the copy in TCRdb shows in-frame clones only, minus some. Clonal size and the V and J genes are those of that table, whereas D and trimming came from the DNA. Among about 300,000 clones, roughly 86% were seen once, and the ten largest hold 2.9%. Participant age was roughly 18 to 90 years, and participants resided in roughly 25 US areas. A COVID-19 case was met by exposed participants within 2 weeks before study entry. This CDR3 is 15 amino acids long. Germline V lookup: CDR1 GTSNPN, CDR2 SVGIG (reference sequence). Trimming left V 1 base short and J 3 bases short, with 10 bases between.

Sequenced material: PBMCs or T cells enriched from blood (not recorded which). The receptor was isolated from a woman aged 45 to 65 who had been exposed to COVID-19. V and J are TRBV30 and TRBJ1-6, with no clear D. The CDR3, as DNA: TGTGCCTGGAGTGGGCGGAACGGCTATAATTCACCCCTCCACTTT. Amino acids: CAWSGRNGYNSPLHF.